A selection of T cell receptor beta chains follows, all from one sample in a study of T cell responses to AZD1222 COVID-19 vaccine. The protocol was immunoSEQ multiplex PCR, while the TCRdb copy is restricted to in-frame clones and leaves out a portion. The sample records about 160,000 clones, around 90% being singletons. This sample comprised peripheral blood, obtained on day 0 of AZD1222 vaccination. The receptors were sampled from an adult in good health. Each CDR3 is given with its conserved first and last residue. Each record gives: clone size, J gene, D gene, V gene, CDR3 protein, CDR3 DNA. A D gene is named only where the DNA matches it firmly. Clone size is stated in some rows and not others, as once, few, many or a class when expanded.

clone_size: NA
j_call: TRBJ2-2
d_call: NA
v_call: TRBV10-1
cdr3_aa: CASSEFQKTGELFF
cdr3_nt: TGCGCCAGCAGTGAGTTCCAAAAGACCGGGGAGCTGTTTTTT

clone_size: NA
j_call: TRBJ1-5
d_call: NA
v_call: TRBV5-4
cdr3_aa: CASSLGRGQPQHF
cdr3_nt: TGTGCCAGCAGCTTGGGAAGGGGGCAGCCCCAGCATTTT

clone_size: NA
j_call: TRBJ1-2
d_call: TRBD1
v_call: TRBV7-8
cdr3_aa: CASSFGQGLYGYTF
cdr3_nt: TGTGCCAGCAGCTTCGGACAGGGGCTCTATGGCTACACCTTC

clone_size: NA
j_call: TRBJ2-7
d_call: TRBD1
v_call: TRBV29-1
cdr3_aa: CSVRDRGYEQYF
cdr3_nt: TGCAGCGTTCGGGACAGGGGCTACGAGCAGTACTTC

clone_size: once
j_call: TRBJ2-1
d_call: TRBD2
v_call: TRBV7-2
cdr3_aa: CASSFGGGYNEQFF
cdr3_nt: TGTGCCAGCAGCTTCGGCGGGGGTTACAATGAGCAGTTCTTC

clone_size: NA
j_call: TRBJ1-2
d_call: NA
v_call: TRBV6-6
cdr3_aa: CASSPGRDYGYTF
cdr3_nt: TGTGCCAGCAGTCCAGGACGGGACTATGGCTACACCTTC

clone_size: NA
j_call: TRBJ1-1
d_call: NA
v_call: TRBV6-5
cdr3_aa: CASGGRRDKNTEAFF
cdr3_nt: TGTGCCAGCGGCGGCCGCCGGGACAAGAACACTGAAGCTTTCTTT

clone_size: NA
j_call: TRBJ2-5
d_call: NA
v_call: TRBV20-1
cdr3_aa: CSARELETQYF
cdr3_nt: TGCAGTGCTAGAGAGCTCGAGACCCAGTACTTC

clone_size: NA
j_call: TRBJ1-5
d_call: NA
v_call: TRBV19
cdr3_aa: CASSMATQPQHF
cdr3_nt: TGTGCCAGTAGTATGGCGACCCAGCCCCAGCATTTT

clone_size: NA
j_call: TRBJ2-2
d_call: NA
v_call: TRBV7-9
cdr3_aa: CAITVYRDGPNTGELFF
cdr3_nt: TGTGCGATCACGGTGTACAGGGATGGCCCGAACACCGGGGAGCTGTTTTTT

clone_size: few
j_call: TRBJ1-2
d_call: NA
v_call: TRBV6-6
cdr3_aa: CASRGGLLIYGYTF
cdr3_nt: TGTGCCAGCCGTGGGGGCCTCCTTATCTATGGCTACACCTTC

clone_size: NA
j_call: TRBJ1-5
d_call: TRBD1
v_call: TRBV18
cdr3_aa: CASSSDRDQPQHF
cdr3_nt: TGTGCCAGCTCCTCCGACAGGGATCAGCCCCAGCATTTT

clone_size: NA
j_call: TRBJ1-3
d_call: NA
v_call: TRBV4-3
cdr3_aa: CASSQGLSGNTIYF
cdr3_nt: TGCGCCAGCAGCCAAGGGCTCTCTGGAAACACCATATATTTT

clone_size: NA
j_call: TRBJ2-7
d_call: NA
v_call: TRBV2
cdr3_aa: CASRRLQGSTTYEQYF
cdr3_nt: TGTGCCAGCAGACGTTTACAGGGTTCGACCACCTACGAGCAGTACTTC

clone_size: NA
j_call: TRBJ1-1
d_call: NA
v_call: TRBV3-1/TRBV3-2
cdr3_aa: CASSQHPATGGTEAFF
cdr3_nt: TGTGCCAGCAGCCAACACCCCGCGACGGGGGGCACTGAAGCTTTCTTT

clone_size: NA
j_call: TRBJ2-1
d_call: TRBD2
v_call: TRBV9
cdr3_aa: CASSVLVSGNEQFF
cdr3_nt: TGTGCCAGCAGCGTGTTAGTTAGCGGGAATGAGCAGTTCTTC

clone_size: NA
j_call: TRBJ2-3
d_call: NA
v_call: TRBV27
cdr3_aa: CASKYIQLSTDTQYF
cdr3_nt: TGTGCCAGCAAGTATATCCAGCTTAGCACAGATACGCAGTATTTT

clone_size: NA
j_call: TRBJ2-1
d_call: TRBD2
v_call: TRBV5-5
cdr3_aa: CASTPPTSAGHDEQFF
cdr3_nt: TGTGCCAGCACCCCCCCCACTTCAGCGGGGCACGATGAGCAGTTCTTC

clone_size: NA
j_call: TRBJ1-3
d_call: NA
v_call: TRBV30
cdr3_aa: CAWNPSGNTIYF
cdr3_nt: TGTGCCTGGAACCCCAGTGGAAACACCATATATTTT

clone_size: few
j_call: TRBJ1-1
d_call: NA
v_call: TRBV19
cdr3_aa: CASSISGVNTEAFF
cdr3_nt: TGTGCCAGTAGTATCTCGGGGGTCAACACTGAAGCTTTCTTT

clone_size: NA
j_call: TRBJ2-2
d_call: TRBD2
v_call: TRBV7-3
cdr3_aa: CASSLMPGASGGNTGELFF
cdr3_nt: TGTGCCAGCAGCTTAATGCCTGGGGCTAGCGGGGGGAACACCGGGGAGCTGTTTTTT

clone_size: NA
j_call: TRBJ1-5
d_call: NA
v_call: TRBV5-5
cdr3_aa: CASSLEGQRWVPQHF
cdr3_nt: TGTGCCAGCAGCTTGGAGGGGCAGAGGTGGGTACCCCAGCATTTT

clone_size: NA
j_call: TRBJ1-5
d_call: NA
v_call: TRBV5-8
cdr3_aa: CASSLDQGARGNQPQHF
cdr3_nt: TGTGCCAGCAGCTTGGATCAGGGTGCTAGAGGCAATCAGCCCCAGCATTTT

clone_size: NA
j_call: TRBJ2-3
d_call: NA
v_call: TRBV2
cdr3_aa: CASMRRPTDTQYF
cdr3_nt: TGTGCCAGCATGAGGCGGCCCACAGATACGCAGTATTTT

clone_size: NA
j_call: TRBJ1-2
d_call: NA
v_call: TRBV5-1
cdr3_aa: CASSPVGGEGYTF
cdr3_nt: TGCGCCAGCAGCCCCGTGGGTGGGGAAGGCTACACCTTC

clone_size: NA
j_call: TRBJ2-7
d_call: NA
v_call: TRBV29-1
cdr3_aa: CSGADSYEQYF
cdr3_nt: TGCAGCGGGGCGGACTCCTACGAGCAGTACTTC

clone_size: NA
j_call: TRBJ2-5
d_call: TRBD2
v_call: TRBV11-3
cdr3_aa: CASSFRGAGGQETQYF
cdr3_nt: TGTGCCAGCAGCTTCCGGGGAGCGGGAGGGCAAGAGACCCAGTACTTC

clone_size: NA
j_call: TRBJ2-2
d_call: TRBD1
v_call: TRBV28
cdr3_aa: CASGLQGGELFF
cdr3_nt: TGTGCCAGCGGGTTACAGGGGGGGGAGCTGTTTTTT

clone_size: once
j_call: TRBJ1-3
d_call: NA
v_call: TRBV25-1
cdr3_aa: CASSDSSGNTIYF
cdr3_nt: TGTGCCAGCAGTGACAGCTCTGGAAACACCATATATTTT

clone_size: NA
j_call: TRBJ2-1
d_call: NA
v_call: TRBV5-6
cdr3_aa: CASSRGAGPRSYNEQFF
cdr3_nt: TGTGCCAGCAGCCGGGGGGCGGGGCCTCGCTCCTACAATGAGCAGTTCTTC

clone_size: NA
j_call: TRBJ2-5
d_call: NA
v_call: TRBV25-1
cdr3_aa: CASSDPDWAETQYF
cdr3_nt: TGTGCCAGCAGCGACCCGGATTGGGCAGAGACCCAGTACTTC

clone_size: NA
j_call: TRBJ2-7
d_call: NA
v_call: TRBV19
cdr3_aa: CASKTRGEDEQYF
cdr3_nt: TGTGCCAGTAAAACCAGGGGGGAGGACGAGCAGTACTTC

clone_size: NA
j_call: TRBJ2-1
d_call: TRBD2
v_call: TRBV9
cdr3_aa: CASSGARGLAESSYNEQFF
cdr3_nt: TGTGCCAGCAGCGGCGCCCGCGGACTAGCGGAGAGCTCCTACAATGAGCAGTTCTTC

clone_size: NA
j_call: TRBJ1-6
d_call: NA
v_call: TRBV5-1
cdr3_aa: CASSLAGPNNSPLHF
cdr3_nt: TGCGCCAGCAGCTTGGCGGGCCCCAATAATTCACCCCTCCACTTT

clone_size: NA
j_call: TRBJ1-2
d_call: TRBD1
v_call: TRBV10-3
cdr3_aa: CAISEAGTGAGYTF
cdr3_nt: TGTGCCATCAGTGAGGCGGGGACAGGGGCTGGCTACACCTTC

clone_size: NA
j_call: TRBJ2-7
d_call: NA
v_call: TRBV10-3
cdr3_aa: CAISEFGLVGDEQYF
cdr3_nt: TGTGCCATCAGTGAGTTTGGCCTGGTTGGGGACGAGCAGTACTTC

clone_size: NA
j_call: TRBJ1-2
d_call: NA
v_call: TRBV7-2
cdr3_aa: CASSLQGRGYGYTF
cdr3_nt: TGTGCCAGCAGCTTACAGGGGAGGGGCTATGGCTACACCTTC

clone_size: NA
j_call: TRBJ2-3
d_call: NA
v_call: TRBV6-2/TRBV6-3
cdr3_aa: CASSPLRKVADTQYF
cdr3_nt: TGTGCCAGCAGCCCCCTACGGAAAGTGGCAGATACGCAGTATTTT

clone_size: NA
j_call: TRBJ1-5
d_call: NA
v_call: TRBV12-3/TRBV12-4
cdr3_aa: CASSRAEHQPQHF
cdr3_nt: TGTGCCAGCAGCCGGGCAGAACATCAGCCCCAGCATTTT

clone_size: NA
j_call: TRBJ1-5
d_call: TRBD1
v_call: TRBV6-6
cdr3_aa: CASTARTGRDQPQHF
cdr3_nt: TGTGCCAGCACCGCACGGACAGGGAGGGATCAGCCCCAGCATTTT

clone_size: once
j_call: TRBJ2-3
d_call: TRBD1
v_call: TRBV2
cdr3_aa: CASSPLTGRDTQYF
cdr3_nt: TGTGCCAGCAGTCCCCTGACAGGGCGGGATACGCAGTATTTT

clone_size: NA
j_call: TRBJ1-4
d_call: NA
v_call: TRBV19
cdr3_aa: CASSKPDSQDEKLFF
cdr3_nt: TGTGCCAGTAGTAAGCCGGACAGCCAGGATGAAAAACTGTTTTTT

clone_size: NA
j_call: TRBJ1-5
d_call: TRBD1
v_call: TRBV19
cdr3_aa: CASSTTSGTGKQPQHF
cdr3_nt: TGTGCCAGTAGTACCACTTCCGGGACAGGGAAGCAGCCCCAGCATTTT

clone_size: NA
j_call: TRBJ1-5
d_call: NA
v_call: TRBV10-3
cdr3_aa: CAISDRGNQPQHF
cdr3_nt: TGTGCCATCAGTGACAGGGGCAATCAGCCCCAGCATTTT

clone_size: NA
j_call: TRBJ1-1
d_call: TRBD1
v_call: TRBV3-1/TRBV3-2
cdr3_aa: CASSYTGTGNTEAFF
cdr3_nt: TGTGCCAGCAGCTACACCGGGACAGGGAACACTGAAGCTTTCTTT

clone_size: NA
j_call: TRBJ1-5
d_call: NA
v_call: TRBV6-2/TRBV6-3
cdr3_aa: CASTYTGDDQPQHF
cdr3_nt: TGTGCCAGCACTTACACAGGAGACGATCAGCCCCAGCATTTT

clone_size: NA
j_call: TRBJ1-4
d_call: NA
v_call: TRBV12-5
cdr3_aa: CASGLAGGSELFF
cdr3_nt: TGTGCTAGTGGTTTGGCTGGGGGGTCGGAACTGTTTTTT

clone_size: NA
j_call: TRBJ1-4
d_call: NA
v_call: TRBV19
cdr3_aa: CASSRQRNEKLFF
cdr3_nt: TGTGCCAGTAGTCGACAGAGGAATGAAAAACTGTTTTTT

clone_size: NA
j_call: TRBJ2-3
d_call: NA
v_call: TRBV6-2/TRBV6-3
cdr3_aa: CASSPHRKTSTDTQYF
cdr3_nt: TGTGCCAGCAGTCCGCACAGGAAAACTAGCACAGATACGCAGTATTTT

clone_size: NA
j_call: TRBJ2-2
d_call: NA
v_call: TRBV11-2
cdr3_aa: CASSSLGTGELFF
cdr3_nt: TGTGCCAGCAGCTCCCTGGGGACCGGGGAGCTGTTTTTT

clone_size: once
j_call: TRBJ1-4
d_call: NA
v_call: TRBV11-3
cdr3_aa: CASSLVGQSKEKLFF
cdr3_nt: TGTGCCAGCAGCTTAGTGGGGCAGTCTAAAGAAAAACTGTTTTTT

clone_size: NA
j_call: TRBJ1-2
d_call: NA
v_call: TRBV4-3
cdr3_aa: CASSQFFRSGVKGYTF
cdr3_nt: TGCGCCAGCAGCCAATTTTTTCGTTCAGGGGTGAAGGGCTACACCTTC

clone_size: few
j_call: TRBJ2-2
d_call: NA
v_call: TRBV19
cdr3_aa: CASSIVYGRNTGELFF
cdr3_nt: TGTGCCAGTAGTATAGTATACGGACGGAACACCGGGGAGCTGTTTTTT

clone_size: NA
j_call: TRBJ2-3
d_call: TRBD2
v_call: TRBV6-4
cdr3_aa: CASSDGTSGTDTQYF
cdr3_nt: TGTGCCAGCAGTGACGGGACTAGCGGGACAGATACGCAGTATTTT